One sample yielded the 23 T cell receptor beta chains listed below, sequenced in a study of human T cells and chemical hapten exposure (dated by TCRdb to about 2021). To prepare the library, RACE was applied. Sequencing instrument: NextSeq 500. TCRdb ran its own pipeline on the public reads, namely fastp trimming at Q25 and MiXCR clone calling, and kept in-frame beta chains. Each record represents a unique CDR3 protein, reported with the most common genes and DNA among its rows. The sample table shows a few hundred thousand distinct CDR3 sequences, and about 6% are seen once. The top ten clones comprise 5% to 6% of the sample. Per the publication, the time point label means: patch test 2, 6 weeks after DPC sensitization. The treatment or condition label for this specimen denotes: therapeutic diphenylcyclopropenone sensitization with weekly scalp DPC. Sequenced here: whole blood, sampled in connection with sensitization to the hapten diphenylcyclopropenone (DPC). These receptors were collected from a woman aged 18-29 years with alopecia areata. Some clones in this sample may be carry-over from other donors' samples.

This clonotype has ten or more counts. This chain's CDR3 is CSARGLLYEQYF. CDR3 nucleotides: TGCAGTGCCCGGGGACTGCTCTACGAGCAGTACTTC. The chain links TRBV20-1 to TRBJ2-7; possible D gene TRBD2, 6 bases. This CDR3 comprises 12 residues. From germline, CDR1 is DFQATT and CDR2 SNEGSKA (reference sequence). V lost 6 bases, J lost 3 bases, and 12 bases lay in between.

V gene TRBV7-2 combines with J gene TRBJ1-6, with 8 bases lining up with TRBD1. The germline gives CDR1 SGHTA, CDR2 FQGNSA. CDR3 size: 15 residues. V dropped 5 bases and J dropped 7; count of bases not matched to a gene: 7. CDR3 protein: CASSPGDRGNSPLHF. The CDR3 nucleotides read TGTGCCAGCAGCCCAGGAGACAGGGGAAATTCACCCCTCCACTTT.

This clonotype occurred a few times. This chain links TRBV4-1 with TRBJ1-2; D ambiguous. V lost 1 base and J lost 4, with 7 bases in between. CDR3 size: 13 residues. The V gene's germline CDR1 is MGHRA and CDR2 YSYEKL. CDR3 residues: CASSQGHLYGYTF. In DNA, the CDR3 is TGCGCCAGCAGCCAAGGTCATCTCTATGGCTACACCTTC.

Many counts were recorded for this clonotype. The V call is TRBV12-5, the J call TRBJ1-1, with D perhaps TRBD1 (5 bases). CDR1 LGHNT and CDR2 FRNRAP come from the germline V gene. The V end lost 1 base, the J end lost 11 bases, and 8 bases lay between the germline ends. The CDR3 length is 11 residues. The CDR3 loop is CASGLGQIAFF. CDR3 in DNA: TGTGCTAGTGGTTTGGGACAGATTGCTTTCTTT. The complete variable domain, with remaining parts taken from reference TRBV12-5 and TRBJ1-1, reads DARVTQTPRHKVTEMGQEVTMRCQPILGHNTVFWYRQTMMQGLELLAYFRNRAPLDDSGMPKDRFSAEMPDATLATLKIQPSEPRDSAVYFCASGLGQIAFFGQGTRLTVV.

This clonotype was observed many times. The rearrangement links TRBV6-2 or TRBV6-3 to TRBJ1-5, with a weak D call TRBD1 (5 bases). Germline V gene lookup returns CDR1 MNHEY and CDR2 SVGEGT. Between the trimmed V and J ends, which lost 6 bases and 2 bases, there was a span of 17 bases. This CDR3 comprises 16 residues. CDR3 sequence (DNA): TGTGCCAGCAGAAGGGACTCCGGGAACGGCAATCAGCCCCAGCATTTT. This encodes CASRRDSGNGNQPQHF.

This clonotype was recorded many times. The chain is built from TRBV10-3 and TRBJ1-3; the D gene is possibly TRBD1 (5 bases). Germline CDR1 is ENHRY and CDR2 is SYGVKD. Trimming removed 0 bases at V and 5 bases at J, with 8 bases between. This CDR3 has 14 residues. The CDR3 DNA reads TGTGCCATCAGTGAGTCGGCAGGGAGAAACACCATATATTTT. This gives the protein CAISESAGRNTIYF.

This clonotype was counted at least ten times. The CDR3 DNA is TGTGCCAGCAGCCAAGATGCCGGCTACACCTTC. Translation gives CASSQDAGYTF. The V call is TRBV4-2, the J call TRBJ1-2; D unresolved. Trimming took 0 bases from V and 8 from J, leaving 4 bases between them. CDR1 and CDR2 from the germline V gene are LGHNA and YNFKEQ. This CDR3 has 11 amino acids.

This clonotype was observed a few times. The V call is TRBV15, the J call TRBJ1-1; D remains unclear. V was pared by 3 bases and J by 7 bases, with 15 bases between. This CDR3 region has 14 residues. Germline CDR1 reads LNHNV; CDR2 reads YYDKDF (reference sequence). The CDR3 DNA is TGTGCCACCAGCAGGAGATCCGGCGGACTTGAAGCTTTCTTT. Protein product: CATSRRSGGLEAFF.

The rearrangement joins TRBV4-3 to TRBJ1-6; no firm D call. CDR1 is LGHNA, CDR2 YSLEER, per germline. V lost 1 base and J 0 bases, leaving 10 bases between the germline ends. CDR3 length equals 17 residues. The chain's CDR3 is CASSQARPSSYNSPLHF. CDR3 nucleotide sequence: TGCGCCAGCAGCCAAGCCCGACCTAGCTCCTATAATTCACCCCTCCACTTT.

V usage is TRBV5-1 and J usage is TRBJ2-5; TRBD2 aligns across 10 bases. Germline V gives CDR1 SGHRS, CDR2 YFSETQ. This CDR3 is 17 amino acids long. J lost 4 bases, V lost 0 bases, and 9 bases had no gene match. The CDR3 loop reads CASSLANLLAGVETQYF. The CDR3 nucleotides read TGCGCCAGCAGCTTGGCTAACCTCCTAGCGGGGGTAGAGACCCAGTACTTC.

A few counts support this clonotype. J is TRBJ2-2 and V is TRBV6-2 or TRBV6-3; the D gene is possibly TRBD2 (6 bases). Trimming pared 6 bases from V and 2 bases from J, leaving 13 bases between. Germline values: CDR1 MNHEY, CDR2 SVGEGT. The CDR3 length is 15 residues. CDR3 amino acids: CASRPGTLNTGELFF. The CDR3 DNA is TGTGCCAGCAGACCCGGGACTTTAAACACCGGGGAGCTGTTTTTT.

The table lists this clonotype with a few counts. CDR3 sequence (DNA): TGTGCCAGCAGTCTCGGGACAGGGGCCAACTCTGGGGCCAACGTCCTGACTTTC. It is translated as CASSLGTGANSGANVLTF. V usage is TRBV28 and J usage is TRBJ2-6; 10 bases agree with TRBD1. The CDR3 covers 18 residues. Per the germline V gene, CDR1 is MDHEN and CDR2 is SYDVKM. The V and J ends lost 5 bases and 0 bases, in that order; junction bases with no gene match: 7.

This clonotype was seen many times. This chain uses TRBV5-5 with TRBJ1-2; no clear D gene. The V gene's germline CDR1 is SGHKS and CDR2 YYEKEE (reference sequence). The CDR3 loop spans 17 amino acids. Trimming removed 3 bases from V and 2 bases from J, with 20 bases in between. This CDR3 is CASSWAPDVGLNYGYTF. DNA of the CDR3: TGTGCCAGCAGCTGGGCCCCCGATGTGGGCCTAAACTATGGCTACACCTTC.

This clonotype appeared a few times. The chain links TRBV10-3 to TRBJ2-6; D may be TRBD1 (6 bases). Germline V lookup: CDR1 ENHRY, CDR2 SYGVKD. The CDR3 is 16 amino acids. V was pared by 1 base and J by 2 bases, with 9 bases between. The CDR3, as DNA: TGTGCCATCAGTGAGTTGGCAGGGGCTGGGGCCAACGTCCTGACTTTC. Translated: CAISELAGAGANVLTF.

This clonotype was seen repeatedly, ten times or more. V is TRBV29-1 and J is TRBJ1-1; a possible D gene is TRBD1 (5 bases). This CDR3 is built from 11 residues. The V end lost 3 bases, the J end lost 4 bases, and 6 bases lay between the germline ends. The germline V gene has CDR1 SQVTM and CDR2 ANQGSEA. Here the CDR3 reads CSVDRVTEAFF. The CDR3 region has the DNA TGCAGCGTTGACAGGGTCACTGAAGCTTTCTTT.

There are many counts of this clonotype. V is TRBV11-3 and J is TRBJ2-4, with unresolved D. The V gene lost 3 bases and the J gene lost 5 bases, with 11 bases spanning the gap. Germline CDR1 is SGHNT and CDR2 is YENEEA. The CDR3 totals 14 residues. The CDR3 DNA reads TGTGCCAGCAGCTTGGCTGGGGTGGAAAACATTCAGTACTTC. The encoded protein is CASSLAGVENIQYF. Together with reference TRBV11-3 and TRBJ2-4, the CDR3 gives the full variable domain: EAGVVQSPRYKIIEKKQPVAFWCNPISGHNTLYWYLQNLGQGPELLIRYENEEAVDDSQLPKDRFSAERLKGVDSTLKIQPAELGDSAVYLCASSLAGVENIQYFGAGTRLSVL.

This clonotype has more than one count but fewer than ten. For the CDR3, the DNA is TGTGCCAGCAGTTCTACCCAGGGTCCCTATGGCTACACCTTC. Its translation is CASSSTQGPYGYTF. V and J are TRBV12-3 or TRBV12-4 and TRBJ1-2; a weak D match, TRBD1 (5 bases). The V gene lost 4 bases and the J gene lost 4 bases, with 13 bases spanning the gap. The CDR3 is 14 residues long.

The gene calls are TRBV12-3 or TRBV12-4 and TRBJ2-7, with 8 bases that match TRBD2. The CDR3 length is 14 residues. With V trimmed by 1 base and J by 9 bases, 8 bases remained unmatched. In DNA, the CDR3 is TGTGCCAGCAGTTTAGATGTCTCCGGACTAGCGCAGTACTTC. Its protein is CASSLDVSGLAQYF.

This CDR3 is CSARAQAGADTQYF. Here the CDR3 DNA reads TGCAGTGCGCGCGCCCAAGCGGGGGCAGATACGCAGTATTTT. The rearrangement links TRBV20-1 to TRBJ2-3; 8 bases fit TRBD2. Trimming at V came to 6 bases and at J to 4 bases, leaving 9 bases not matched to a gene. The CDR3 extends over 14 amino acids. Germline V gene lookup returns CDR1 DFQATT and CDR2 SNEGSKA (reference sequence).

This clonotype appeared many times. The V call is TRBV6-5, the J call TRBJ2-7; 7 bases match TRBD1. Per the germline V gene, CDR1 is MNHEY and CDR2 is SVGAGI. This CDR3 is 13 amino acids long. With V trimmed by 6 bases and J by 2 bases, 4 bases remained unmatched. CDR3 in DNA: TGTGCCAGCAGCCCCGGGACAGCCTACGAGCAGTACTTC. This sequence encodes CASSPGTAYEQYF.

The rearrangement links TRBV6-2 or TRBV6-3 to TRBJ2-1, with D tentatively TRBD2 (5 bases). V lost 3 bases and J 2 bases, leaving 11 bases between the germline ends. This CDR3 region has 15 residues. The germline CDR1 and CDR2 sequences are MNHEY and SVGEGT. Written as DNA, the CDR3 is TGTGCCAGCAGTTATCAGGCGGGCCCCTACAATGAGCAGTTCTTC. Amino acid sequence: CASSYQAGPYNEQFF.

This clonotype has more than one count but fewer than ten. This chain joins TRBV9 and TRBJ1-5, with D hard to call. With 4 bases removed from V and 5 bases from J, the gap between germline ends came to 10 bases. CDR1 is SGDLS, CDR2 YYNGEE, per germline. This CDR3 comprises 13 residues. The CDR3: CASSQAPDQPQHF. The DNA for the CDR3 is TGTGCCAGCAGCCAAGCCCCCGATCAGCCCCAGCATTTT.

This clonotype came up many times. CDR3 nucleotide sequence: TGCGCCAGCAGTGAGTCAGGTCCGGACTATGGCTACACCTTC. It translates to CASSESGPDYGYTF. This chain uses TRBV10-2 with TRBJ1-2; D ambiguous. The CDR3 spans 14 residues. Germline V lookup: CDR1 WSHSY, CDR2 SAAADI. V lost 0 bases to trimming and J lost 3 bases, with 8 bases between them.